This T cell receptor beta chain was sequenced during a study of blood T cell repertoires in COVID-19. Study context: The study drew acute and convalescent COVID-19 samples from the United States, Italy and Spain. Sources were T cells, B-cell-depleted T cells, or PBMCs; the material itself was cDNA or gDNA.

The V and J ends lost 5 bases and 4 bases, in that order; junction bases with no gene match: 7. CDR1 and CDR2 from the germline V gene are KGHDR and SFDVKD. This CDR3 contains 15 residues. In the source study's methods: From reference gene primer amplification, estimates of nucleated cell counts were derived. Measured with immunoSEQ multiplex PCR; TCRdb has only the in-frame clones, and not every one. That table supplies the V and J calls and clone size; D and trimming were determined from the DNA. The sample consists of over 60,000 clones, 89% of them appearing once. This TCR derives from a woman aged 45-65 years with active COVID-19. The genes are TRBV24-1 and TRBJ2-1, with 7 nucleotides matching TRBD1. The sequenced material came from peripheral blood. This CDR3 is CATSVPRQGYNEQFF. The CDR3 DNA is TGTGCCACCAGTGTCCCCCGACAGGGATACAATGAGCAGTTCTTC.